The T cell receptor (beta chain) under discussion was sequenced for a study of control samples from healthy donors and cancer patients (dated by TCRdb to 2018 to 2020). The library was made by the immunoSEQ multiplex PCR assay. In TCRdb, the immuneACCESS table is reduced to in-frame sequences with V and J assigned. These tables do not hold every clone; where another copy was compared, an unresolved V gene accounts for under half, and the others remain unexplained. A total of 30,000 to 40,000 clones appear in this sample, under 95% of them only once. The top ten hold over 1.5% of the sample. Concerning this clone: Its antigen is still unknown. The sample holds no much larger clone one base away, and base qualities are not on file.

The germline V gene supplies CDR1 SNHLY and CDR2 FYNNEI. V and J are truncated by 5 bases and 0 bases respectively, leaving an intervening sequence of 10 bases. The CDR3 spans 14 residues, from the cysteine through the phenylalanine. The entry retains the CDR3 DNA only, 42 bases that are in frame from base 1. The rearrangement combines TRBV2 with TRBJ1-1; TRBD1 is a weak D gene call, 5 bases matching. Sequencing was performed on PBMCs. The clonotype was recovered from a man in his forties with colorectal cancer. The CDR3 protein is CASSSGPMNTEAFF. The nucleotide sequence reads TGTGCCAGCAGTTCAGGGCCCATGAACACTGAAGCTTTCTTT.